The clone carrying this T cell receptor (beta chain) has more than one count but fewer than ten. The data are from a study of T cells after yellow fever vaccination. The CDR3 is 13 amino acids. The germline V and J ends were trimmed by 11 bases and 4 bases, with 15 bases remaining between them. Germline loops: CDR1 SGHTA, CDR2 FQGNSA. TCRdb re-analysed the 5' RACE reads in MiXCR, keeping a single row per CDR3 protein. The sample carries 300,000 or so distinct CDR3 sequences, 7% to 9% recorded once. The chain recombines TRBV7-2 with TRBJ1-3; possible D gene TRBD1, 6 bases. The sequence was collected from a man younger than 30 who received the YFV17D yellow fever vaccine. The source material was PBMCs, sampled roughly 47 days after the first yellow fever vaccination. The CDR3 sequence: CAGGQGPGNTIYF. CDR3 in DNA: TGTGCCGGGGGGCAGGGGCCAGGAAACACCATATATTTT.